Below, one T cell receptor beta chain is given with its context. The sample originates from a study of control samples from healthy donors and cancer patients. The table came from immunoSEQ multiplex PCR; TCRdb's copy has only in-frame clones and leaves some out. The repertoire includes around 58,000 clones, approximately 95% of them detected once, and around 0.99% sits in the top ten. With 4 bases clipped from V and 0 bases from J, the junction kept 2 bases outside the gene matches. Per germline, CDR1 SQVTM and CDR2 ANQGSEA. This CDR3 has 13 residues. Material: blood. The origin of this receptor is a woman aged 18-29 years in good health. The chain links TRBV29-1 to TRBJ1-2, with 7 positions matching TRBD1. The CDR3 coding sequence is TGCAGCGTTGGGGACAGCTCTAACTATGGCTACACCTTC. Protein product: CSVGDSSNYGYTF.